This TCR beta chain was sequenced for a study of blood T cell repertoires in COVID-19. Across the whole study: Material from acute and convalescent COVID-19 was sourced from the United States, Italy and Spain.

Original methodology: Amplification of reference gene primers was used by the study to estimate nucleated cell counts. Generated by immunoSEQ multiplex PCR, the TCRdb table keeps only in-frame clones and is missing some. The V and J calls and clone size are taken from that table; D and trimming were inferred from the DNA. Here the sample spans under 250,000 clones, approximately 82% being singletons. The sequencing sample was made of peripheral blood. This sequence originates from a woman in her 70s with active or convalescent COVID-19.

CDR3 sequence: CASISWSTEAFF. As DNA, the CDR3 is TGTGCCAGCATAAGTTGGAGCACTGAAGCTTTCTTT. The rearrangement links TRBV28 to TRBJ1-1; D gene unclear. CDR1 and CDR2 from the germline V gene are MDHEN and SYDVKM. V was trimmed by 7 bases and J by 4 bases, leaving 10 bases between them. This CDR3 has 12 amino acids. The full variable domain, with the rest looked up from reference TRBV28 and TRBJ1-1, is DVKVTQSSRYLVKRTGEKVFLECVQDMDHENMFWYRQDPGLGLRLIYFSYDVKMKEKGDIPEGYSVSREKKERFSLILESASTNQTSMYLCASISWSTEAFFGQGTRLTVV.